This note documents a single TCR beta chain sequence. This CDR3 region has 14 residues. The germline V and J ends were trimmed by 2 bases and 5 bases, with 12 bases remaining between them. Germline V lookup: CDR1 LGHDT, CDR2 YNNKEL (reference sequence). The sample belongs to a study of blood T cell repertoires in COVID-19. Study details: Italy, Spain and the United States were the sources of the convalescent and acute COVID-19 samples. Sources were T cells, B-cell-depleted T cells, or PBMCs; the material itself was cDNA or gDNA.

Assay used: immunoSEQ multiplex PCR; TCRdb lists only in-frame clones, some missing. The sample comprises around 61,000 clones, 85% to 90% of which are singletons, and approximately 3% rests with the top ten. This TCR was sampled from a man aged 45-65 years with active COVID-19. The sequenced sample was peripheral blood. The J gene is TRBJ1-1, the V gene TRBV3-1 (or the pseudogene TRBV3-2); D not certain. The CDR3 DNA is TGTGCCAGCAGCCAATTAACGGGGAGGACTGAAGCTTTCTTT. It translates to CASSQLTGRTEAFF.